This TCR beta chain was sequenced during a study of technical replicates of blood from a few donors. Per the germline V gene, CDR1 is SNHLY and CDR2 is FYNNEI. This CDR3 region has 16 residues. J was trimmed by 11 bases and V by 4 bases; bases with no gene match: 18. Generated by immunoSEQ multiplex PCR, the TCRdb table keeps only in-frame clones and is missing some. The sample has over 85,000 clones; approximately 96% are singletons. V and J are TRBV2 and TRBJ2-3; TRBD2 agrees at 7 bases. The receptor was derived from a human donor in good health. The source material was T cells isolated from PBMCs. CDR3 sequence reads: CASSVALGEGRIMQYF. As DNA, the CDR3 is TGTGCCAGCAGTGTAGCCTTGGGGGAGGGCCGAATAATGCAGTATTTT.